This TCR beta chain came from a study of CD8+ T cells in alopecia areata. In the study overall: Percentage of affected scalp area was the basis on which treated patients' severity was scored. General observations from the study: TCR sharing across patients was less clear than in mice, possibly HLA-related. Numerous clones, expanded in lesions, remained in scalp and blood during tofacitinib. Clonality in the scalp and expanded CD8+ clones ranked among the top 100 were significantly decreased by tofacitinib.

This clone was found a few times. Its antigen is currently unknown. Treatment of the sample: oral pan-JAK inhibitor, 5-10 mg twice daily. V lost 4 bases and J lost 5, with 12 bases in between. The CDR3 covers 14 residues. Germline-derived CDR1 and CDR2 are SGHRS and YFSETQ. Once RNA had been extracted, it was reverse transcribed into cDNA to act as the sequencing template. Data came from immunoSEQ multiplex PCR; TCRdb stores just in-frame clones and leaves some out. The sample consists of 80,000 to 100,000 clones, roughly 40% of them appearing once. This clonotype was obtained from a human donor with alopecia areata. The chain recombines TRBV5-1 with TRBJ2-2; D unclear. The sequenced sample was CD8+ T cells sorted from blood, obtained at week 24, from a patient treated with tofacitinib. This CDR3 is CASSLIGGTGELFF. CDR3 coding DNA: TGCGCCAGCAGCCTCATCGGTGGAACCGGGGAGCTGTTTTTT.